One TCR beta chain is described in this entry. This CDR3 spans 16 amino acids. The germline gives CDR1 SGHRS, CDR2 YFSETQ. Trimming cost V 4 bases and J 4 bases, with 20 bases left between them. Some clones are missing from TCRdb's copy, which holds only in-frame ones; the method was immunoSEQ multiplex PCR. Counted here are fewer than 3,000 clones, 20% to 25% occurring once; the ten biggest clones make up 15% to 20%. Treatment denoted: randomized to nivolumab then ipilimumab (arm A) or the reverse (arm B). This entry is derived from a study of sequential checkpoint blockade in melanoma. The overall study: Randomization was 1:1 between first-line nivolumab→ipilimumab and ipilimumab→nivolumab. TCRβ was sequenced from DNA of approximately 92 pretreatment tumors. After nivolumab or ipilimumab alone, about 22 patients had week-13 rebiopsies.

The source material was tumor tissue (inferred from file names), sampled from a patient given nivolumab and ipilimumab in sequence. The source is a human donor with melanoma. The chain has TRBV5-1 and TRBJ1-2; possible D gene TRBD1, 6 bases. The chain's CDR3 is CASSPETSGAVYGYTF. The CDR3 coding sequence is TGCGCCAGCAGCCCCGAAACCTCAGGGGCGGTCTATGGCTACACCTTC. Full variable domain (rest looked up from reference TRBV5-1 and TRBJ1-2): KAGVTQTPRYLIKTRGQQVTLSCSPISGHRSVSWYQQTPGQGLQFLFEYFSETQRNKGNFPGRFSGRQFSNSRSEMNVSTLELGDSALYLCASSPETSGAVYGYTFGSGTRLTVV.